Shown below are 27 T cell receptor beta chains from a single sample sequenced in a study of technical replicates of blood from four donors. Repertoires were generated with immunoSEQ multiplex PCR, while TCRdb's copy carries only in-frame clones and drops some. This table holds roughly 93,000 clones, about 95% found once. Source material: T cells isolated from PBMCs. These receptors were collected from a human donor in good health.

This chain joins TRBV6-5 and TRBJ1-1; D gene unclear. The CDR3 loop spans 14 amino acids. Germline assignment: CDR1 MNHEY and CDR2 SVGAGI. The germline V and J ends were trimmed by 4 bases and 2 bases, with 11 bases remaining between them. CDR3 sequence reads: CASSLGRLNTEAFF. The CDR3 coding sequence is TGTGCCAGCAGTTTGGGCAGGCTTAACACTGAAGCTTTCTTT.

A note on this clone: The junction does not match germline at one end; this may be a read error. The V and J genes are TRBV7-7 and TRBJ2-5; 8 nucleotides match TRBD1. Germline CDR1 is SSHAT and CDR2 is FNYEAQ (reference sequence). The CDR3 length is 14 residues. CDR3 bases: TGTGCTAGCAGCCTGGACAGGGACGGGGAGACCCAGTACTTC. Its translation is CASSLDRDGETQYF.

This chain joins TRBV5-1 and TRBJ2-7; 8 positions match TRBD1. The germline V gene encodes CDR1 SGHRS and CDR2 YFSETQ. The junction had 8 bases not matched to a gene; V was cut back by 4 bases and J by 2 bases. CDR3 length: 15 amino acids. As DNA, the CDR3 is TGCGCCAGCAGCCCCCAGGGGGCTGGAACCTACGAGCAGTACTTC. Translation gives CASSPQGAGTYEQYF. Based on the CDR3 plus reference TRBV5-1 and TRBJ2-7, the full variable domain is KAGVTQTPRYLIKTRGQQVTLSCSPISGHRSVSWYQQTPGQGLQFLFEYFSETQRNKGNFPGRFSGRQFSNSRSEMNVSTLELGDSALYLCASSPQGAGTYEQYFGPGTRLTVT.

The chain is built from TRBV16 and TRBJ1-2; no firm D call. Germline V gene sequence: CDR1 KGHSY, CDR2 FQNENV. The CDR3 loop spans 15 amino acids. V shed 4 bases and J shed 8 bases, with 20 bases lying between them. The CDR3 DNA sequence: TGTGCCAGCAGCCTCCTGGCCGACACCAAGACGGGCTACACCTTC. It codes for CASSLLADTKTGYTF.

The sample holds a few counts of this clone. This rearrangement joins TRBV5-6 to TRBJ2-5; weak D call: TRBD2 (5 bases). This CDR3 spans 15 amino acids. The V gene's germline CDR1 is SGHDT and CDR2 YYEEEE. V was shortened by 3 bases and J by 0 bases, with 12 bases between the two germline ends. Here the CDR3 reads CASSSVAGDQETQYF. CDR3 nucleotide sequence: TGTGCCAGCAGCTCCGTGGCCGGGGACCAAGAGACCCAGTACTTC.

The J gene is TRBJ2-1, the V gene TRBV4-2; 7 bases are shared with TRBD2. The trim removed 1 base at V and 9 bases at J, leaving 15 bases unmatched. CDR1 is LGHNA and CDR2 is YNFKEQ in the germline V gene. The CDR3 consists of 17 residues. The CDR3 DNA reads as TGTGCCAGCAGCCAAGTATTCGGCGGACTAGGAGTTGGTGAGCAGTTCTTC. Amino acid sequence: CASSQVFGGLGVGEQFF.

V gene TRBV5-1 combines with J gene TRBJ2-5, with 14 bases aligning to TRBD2. Germline assignment: CDR1 SGHRS and CDR2 YFSETQ. Losses at the gene ends were 5 bases for V and 2 bases for J; bases not matched to a gene: 5. This CDR3 region has 16 residues. CDR3 sequence: CASSRGLAGEQETQYF. The CDR3 DNA reads as TGCGCCAGCAGTAGGGGACTAGCGGGGGAGCAAGAGACCCAGTACTTC. Combining the CDR3 with reference TRBV5-1 and TRBJ2-5 gives the whole variable domain KAGVTQTPRYLIKTRGQQVTLSCSPISGHRSVSWYQQTPGQGLQFLFEYFSETQRNKGNFPGRFSGRQFSNSRSEMNVSTLELGDSALYLCASSRGLAGEQETQYFGPGTRLLVL.

This rearrangement joins TRBV7-9 to TRBJ1-4; D is undetermined. CDR3 length: 15 residues. Trimming removed 6 bases at V and 4 bases at J, with 15 bases between. The germline CDR1 and CDR2 sequences are SEHNR and FQNEAQ (reference sequence). The CDR3 DNA reads as TGTGCCAGCAGGTCTCGCGGGGAAGTTAATGAAAAACTGTTTTTT. It encodes CASRSRGEVNEKLFF.

This chain joins TRBV28 and TRBJ1-1; maybe TRBD1 (5 bases). Germline CDR1 and CDR2: MDHEN and SYDVKM. The CDR3 has 12 residues. V lost 2 bases and J 6 bases, leaving 7 bases between the germline ends. Here the CDR3 DNA reads TGTGCCAGCAGTTTAACAGGAGCTGAAGCTTTCTTT. It specifies CASSLTGAEAFF.

This clone was recorded only once. This chain connects TRBV27 to TRBJ2-2; 10 nucleotides agree with TRBD1. V shed 3 bases, J shed 6 bases, and the junction held 4 bases outside the gene matches. The germline V gene has CDR1 MNHEY and CDR2 SMNVEV (reference sequence). The CDR3 runs 15 residues. The CDR3 sequence is CASSFGTGEPGELFF. The CDR3 nucleotides are TGTGCCAGCAGTTTCGGGACAGGGGAGCCCGGGGAGCTGTTTTTT.

A single count supports this clone. This sequence joins TRBV9 and TRBJ2-6; no clear D gene. V dropped 0 bases and J dropped 0 bases, with 7 bases sitting between them. This CDR3 comprises 16 residues. Germline V gives CDR1 SGDLS, CDR2 YYNGEE. The CDR3 here is CASSVGQLSGANVLTF. The CDR3 DNA reads as TGTGCCAGCAGCGTAGGTCAACTCTCTGGGGCCAACGTCCTGACTTTC.

V is TRBV27 and J is TRBJ2-1; D is perhaps TRBD1 (5 bases). CDR3 size: 15 residues. The V and J ends lost 5 bases and 3 bases respectively, with 14 bases between them. Germline CDR1 is MNHEY and CDR2 is SMNVEV (reference sequence). In DNA form, the CDR3 reads TGTGCCAGCAGTCAAGGGGTGGGGAACTACAATGAGCAGTTCTTC. It translates to CASSQGVGNYNEQFF.

The chain has TRBV7-9 and TRBJ2-1, with 8 bases fitting TRBD1. The junction had 9 bases not matched to a gene; V was cut back by 5 bases and J by 3 bases. CDR1 and CDR2 (germline): SEHNR, FQNEAQ (reference sequence). The CDR3 covers 16 residues. For the CDR3, the DNA is TGTGCCAGCAGCATAAGAAGCAGGGGGCTCTACAATGAGCAGTTCTTC. Encoded protein: CASSIRSRGLYNEQFF.

This sequence joins TRBV19 and TRBJ1-3; the match to TRBD1 covers 7 bases. The CDR3 consists of 15 residues. V shed 0 bases and J 2 bases; nucleotides not matched to a gene: 1. CDR1 is LNHDA and CDR2 is SQIVND in the germline V gene (reference sequence). The CDR3 protein is CASSIDTGAGNTIYF. In nucleotides, the CDR3 is TGTGCCAGTAGTATAGACACAGGGGCTGGAAACACCATATATTTT.

This clone was detected only once. The genes are TRBV19 and TRBJ1-5; D call uncertain. Germline V lookup: CDR1 LNHDA, CDR2 SQIVND (reference sequence). The CDR3 length is 15 residues. Trimming removed 8 bases from V and 0 bases from J, with 14 bases in between. CDR3 DNA: TGTGCCAGTCGGGATGGGGTATATAGCAATCAGCCCCAGCATTTT. Translation gives CASRDGVYSNQPQHF.

The genes are TRBV29-1 and TRBJ2-7; 9 bases agree with TRBD1. This CDR3 has 16 residues. Germline-derived CDR1 and CDR2 are SQVTM and ANQGSEA. The trim removed 6 bases at V and 1 base at J, leaving 13 bases unmatched. The CDR3 here is CSVDHSTGTGSYEQYF. The DNA for the CDR3 is TGCAGCGTCGACCATTCCACCGGGACAGGGTCCTACGAGCAGTACTTC.

This chain joins TRBV28 and TRBJ2-3; tentative D call: TRBD1 (6 bases). Germline assignment: CDR1 MDHEN and CDR2 SYDVKM. Trimming cost V 5 bases and J 0 bases, with 24 bases left between them. CDR3 length: 19 residues. The CDR3 sequence is CASSKIDRPLRSSTDTQYF. DNA of the CDR3: TGTGCCAGCAGTAAGATAGACAGGCCTCTACGTTCTAGCACAGATACGCAGTATTTT.

In this sample, this clone turned up once. The chain couples TRBV5-1 to TRBJ1-6, with D possibly TRBD1 on 6 matching bases. Germline V gene data show CDR1 as SGHRS and CDR2 as YFSETQ. The ends were cut back, 3 bases at V and 8 bases at J, with 21 bases in the middle. CDR3 length: 17 amino acids. CDR3 sequence: CASSSNSAGTSHSPLHF. The CDR3 DNA is TGCGCCAGCAGCTCAAACAGCGCCGGGACAAGTCATTCACCCCTCCACTTT.

The table lists this clone with a count of one. The chain carries TRBV5-4 and TRBJ2-1; D is undetermined. The CDR3 covers 12 residues. Trimming removed 3 bases at V and 7 bases at J, with 8 bases between. The germline CDR1 and CDR2 sequences are SGHNT and YYREEE (reference sequence). The CDR3 loop is CASSSLGNEQFF. CDR3 DNA: TGTGCCAGCAGCTCCCTCGGGAATGAGCAGTTCTTC.

This chain links TRBV5-1 with TRBJ2-5; 7 positions agree with TRBD1. Germline CDR1 is SGHRS and CDR2 is YFSETQ. The CDR3 length is 17 residues. The J segment lost 2 bases and the V segment lost 6 bases, leaving 16 bases of the junction unmatched. The CDR3 reads CASKGGTGAVPQETQYF. CDR3 bases: TGCGCCAGCAAAGGAGGAACAGGGGCCGTACCTCAAGAGACCCAGTACTTC.

V gene TRBV19 combines with J gene TRBJ2-7; weak D call: TRBD2 (6 bases). CDR3 length: 15 residues. The germline CDR1 and CDR2 sequences are LNHDA and SQIVND (reference sequence). V lost 10 bases to trimming and J lost 1 base, with 20 bases between them. This CDR3 reads CATKGGAGSSYEQYF. CDR3 nucleotide sequence: TGTGCCACCAAAGGAGGGGCAGGGTCGTCCTACGAGCAGTACTTC.

The chain combines TRBV10-2 with TRBJ2-1, with D tentatively TRBD2 (6 bases). This CDR3 region has 16 residues. The germline V and J ends were trimmed by 0 bases and 5 bases, with 14 bases remaining between them. Germline V lookup: CDR1 WSHSY, CDR2 SAAADI. Here the CDR3 reads CASSESEGINDNEQFF. CDR3 coding DNA: TGCGCCAGCAGTGAGTCGGAGGGTATCAACGACAATGAGCAGTTCTTC.

The chain joins TRBV7-9 to TRBJ2-4; TRBD2 is a possible D gene (6 bases). With 2 bases removed from V and 3 bases from J, the gap between germline ends came to 11 bases. Per the germline V gene, CDR1 is SEHNR and CDR2 is FQNEAQ (reference sequence). This CDR3 comprises 15 residues. The CDR3 protein is CASSLWVEGKNIQYF. The CDR3 nucleotides are TGTGCCAGCAGCTTATGGGTGGAGGGCAAAAACATTCAGTACTTC.

This clone has a single count. The chain's CDR3 is CASSPSPGQESYEQYF. The CDR3 DNA follows: TGCGCCAGCAGCCCGTCCCCGGGACAGGAATCCTACGAGCAGTACTTC. The chain employs TRBV4-1 and TRBJ2-7; 8 positions match TRBD1. The CDR3 length is 16 residues. Germline CDR1 MGHRA, CDR2 YSYEKL. V shed 4 bases and J 1 base; nucleotides not matched to a gene: 9.

This sequence joins TRBV10-2 and TRBJ2-7, with D unclear. Germline V gives CDR1 WSHSY, CDR2 SAAADI. The V gene lost 5 bases and the J gene lost 4 bases, with 6 bases spanning the gap. This CDR3 comprises 11 residues. The CDR3, as DNA: TGCGCCAGCAGTCTACTGTACGAGCAGTACTTC. It yields the protein CASSLLYEQYF.

The V and J genes are TRBV10-1 and TRBJ2-1; TRBD1 matches 8 bases. V shed 6 bases, J shed 1 base, and the junction held 2 bases outside the gene matches. This CDR3 region has 14 residues. CDR1 and CDR2 from the germline V gene are WNHNN and SYGVQD (reference sequence). CDR3: CASSDRGSYNEQFF. CDR3 bases: TGCGCCAGCAGCGACAGGGGTTCCTACAATGAGCAGTTCTTC.

The chain combines TRBV4-1 with TRBJ2-2; tentative D call: TRBD2 (5 bases). Per the germline V gene, CDR1 is MGHRA and CDR2 is YSYEKL. V lost 1 base and J 4 bases, leaving 13 bases between the germline ends. The CDR3 sequence is 16 residues long. CDR3 bases: TGCGCCAGCAGCCAAGTCTTCGGGGTTGGCACCGGGGAGCTGTTTTTT. This sequence encodes CASSQVFGVGTGELFF.